The clone carrying this TCR beta chain has a single count. In the original processing: Estimates of nucleated cell counts were drawn from the amplification of reference gene primers. Sequenced by immunoSEQ multiplex PCR; TCRdb stores in-frame clones only, minus some. For V, J and clone size, that table is used; D and trimming come from the DNA. The table has around 200,000 clones, about 83% seen once; the top ten hold over 0.95%. With 4 bases removed from V and 0 bases from J, the gap between germline ends came to 12 bases. Germline CDR1 reads SQVTM; CDR2 reads ANQGSEA. There are 14 residues in the CDR3. The data are from a study of blood T cell repertoires in COVID-19. Study as a whole: Spain, Italy and the United States supplied samples that represented acute and convalescent COVID-19. PBMCs, B-cell-depleted T cells, or T cells provided the cDNA or gDNA that made up the material.

The receptor was isolated from a woman aged 25 to 39 with COVID-19, enrolled during active disease. This sequence joins TRBV29-1 and TRBJ1-1; D might be TRBD1 (6 bases). The sequencing input was peripheral blood. CDR3 loop: CSVGTATLNTEAFF. The CDR3 DNA reads as TGCAGCGTTGGGACAGCCACCCTGAACACTGAAGCTTTCTTT.